This T cell receptor beta chain comes out of a study of OX40 agonist ivuxolimab in advanced cancers. For the study at large: Treatment of patients was with ivuxolimab, an agonistic anti-OX40 (CD134) antibody. Three patients got partial responses; one had hepatocellular carcinoma and two had cutaneous melanoma. Overall study results and limits: CD4+ T cells averaged fewer expanded clones than CD8+ T cells.

CDR3 size: 15 residues. V was clipped by 8 bases and J by 7 bases, with 21 bases between them. In germline, CDR1 is MDHEN, CDR2 SYDVKM. Turning to this clone: The target antigen is unknown.

Sequenced by immunoSEQ multiplex PCR; TCRdb stores in-frame clones only, minus some. The profile shows tens of thousands of clones, roughly 83% of them singletons. Researchers took blood at baseline, on cycle 4 day 1, and on cycle 7 day 1. The specimen comprised CD4+ or CD8+ T cells sorted from blood, sampled in a trial of the OX40 agonist ivuxolimab. The origin of this receptor is an adult with an advanced solid tumor such as melanoma, head and neck, liver or kidney cancer. This sequence joins TRBV28 and TRBJ1-5; D may be TRBD1 (5 bases). CDR3: CASRMPQGVGQPQHF. CDR3 nucleotides: TGTGCCAGCCGTATGCCCCAGGGCGTAGGCCAGCCCCAGCATTTT.